This TCR beta chain was sequenced during a study of stem cell transplantation in POMP-related autoinflammatory disease. The wider study: Impaired MHC class I-dependent CD8+ differentiation was hypothesized from defective thymoproteasomes. Before transplant: CD4+ naive skewing, low CD8+ proportions, reduced cytokine secretion. General study findings and limits: Unique TRB V-J gene pairings were limited in number in patients with PRAID.

PRAID featured immunodeficiency plus autoinflammation. In the case of this clone: The antigen remains undetermined.

V gave up 0 bases and J gave up 0 bases; unmatched junction bases: 6. The CDR3 is 18 amino acids. CDR1 is LNHDA and CDR2 is SQIVND in the germline V gene (reference sequence). The repertoire was sequenced with immunoSEQ multiplex PCR; TCRdb's copy has only in-frame clones and lacks some. The data show about 32,000 clones, 70% to 90% seen once. The chain employs TRBV19 and TRBJ1-3, with 9 bases identical to TRBD1. The sample consisted of CD4+ T cells from PBMCs, taken before stem cell transplantation. This clonotype originated in a human donor with POMP-related autoinflammation and immune dysregulation (PRAID). CDR3 residues: CASSIEGQGSRSGNTIYF. The CDR3 DNA is TGTGCCAGTAGTATAGAGGGACAGGGTTCCCGCTCTGGAAACACCATATATTTT.